This T cell receptor beta chain is drawn from a study of blood T cell repertoires in COVID-19. Study as a whole: Whether acute or convalescent, the COVID-19 samples came from the United States, Italy and Spain.

V dropped 6 bases and J dropped 5 bases, with 16 bases sitting between them. Germline CDR1 is MRHNA and CDR2 is SNTAGT. The length of the CDR3 is 14 residues. Original processing notes: Amplification of reference gene primers provided the estimated nucleated cell counts. TCRdb's copy holds only in-frame clones and misses some; the assay was immunoSEQ multiplex PCR. That table supplies the V and J calls and clone size; D and trimming were determined from the DNA. This repertoire shows approximately 150,000 clones, about 90% found once; its top ten account for 1.5% to 1.7%. This clonotype originated in a woman in her sixties with acute or convalescent COVID-19. Input material: peripheral blood. The chain combines TRBV6-4 with TRBJ2-5; a possible D gene is TRBD1 (6 bases). CDR3: CASRGTGFGETQYF. CDR3 bases: TGTGCCAGCAGGGGTACAGGGTTCGGGGAGACCCAGTACTTC.